Following are 3 T cell receptor beta chains from one sample sequenced in a study of T cells in Graves' hyperthyroidism and ophthalmopathy. RNA transcripts were the template for amplifying TCR beta CDR3 regions. First-round RT-PCR targeting the TCR CDR3 was performed with the HTBI primer set. MiXCR, run by TCRdb on the multiplex PCR reads, gives a single entry per CDR3 protein. This table holds about 400,000 distinct CDR3 sequences, around 16% found once. Material: blood. The receptors stem from a woman between 18 and 29 years old with Graves' hyperthyroidism.

This chain joins TRBV6-5 and TRBJ2-1, with 7 bases matching TRBD2. CDR3 length equals 17 residues. Trimming removed 2 bases from V and 2 bases from J; junction bases left unmatched: 9. The germline V gene has CDR1 MNHEY and CDR2 SVGAGI. CDR3 amino acids: CASSYKGLRPTYNEQFF. The DNA of the CDR3 is TGTGCCAGCAGTTACAAGGGACTAAGACCAACCTACAATGAGCAGTTCTTC.

This clonotype was seen only a few times. The V call is TRBV5-4, the J call TRBJ1-1; 7 positions match TRBD1. This CDR3 has 18 residues. Looked up from germline, CDR1 is SGHNT and CDR2 is YYREEE (reference sequence). Trimming took 5 bases from V and 4 from J; bases not matched to a gene: 20. The CDR3 here is CASSHRGRKVWGSTEAFF. CDR3 nucleotide sequence: TGTGCCAGCAGTCATAGGGGGCGTAAGGTATGGGGCAGCACTGAAGCTTTCTTT.

This chain connects TRBV2 to TRBJ2-5; D ambiguous. Germline CDR1 reads SNHLY; CDR2 reads FYNNEI. CDR3 length: 11 residues. CDR3 sequence (DNA): TGTGCTGATAAAACACGTGAGACCCAGTACTTC. Its protein is CADKTRETQYF. Variable domain in full (rest from reference TRBV2 and TRBJ2-5): EPEVTQTPSHQVTQMGQEVILRCVPISNHLYFYWYRQILGQKVEFLVSFYNNEISEKSEIFDDQFSVERPDGSNFTLKIRSTKLEDSAMYFCADKTRETQYFGPGTRLLVL.